This T cell receptor (beta chain) was identified during a study of HIV-infected children after antiretroviral therapy interruption. The wider study: For the interruption arm, samples span week 0 through about 3 years after study end.

Treatment described: PENTA 11 planned treatment interruption arm or continuous ART arm. The germline V gene encodes CDR1 DFQATT and CDR2 SNEGSKA (reference sequence). With V trimmed by 3 bases and J by 8 bases, 2 bases remained unmatched. CDR3 length: 13 amino acids. This clonotype has only a few counts. Unique molecular identifiers were included in an RNA-based 3' RACE TCR library. Using its own MiXCR run on the 3' RACE reads, TCRdb lists one record per CDR3 protein. The sample carries about 89,000 distinct CDR3 sequences, approximately 6.9% recorded once. Here the sequenced sample was CD45RA+ CD4+ T cells from PBMCs, pooled from several time points, taken from a donor given antiretroviral therapy, either interrupted or continuous. Subset denoted: naive CD4+ CD45RA+ CD45RO- T cells. This clonotype was sampled from a pool of human donors with HIV. The rearrangement uses TRBV20-1 and TRBJ1-6, with 9 bases identical to TRBD1. For the CDR3, the DNA is TGCAGTGCTAGGGGACAGGGAGATTCACCCCTCCACTTT. This gives the protein CSARGQGDSPLHF.